The clone carrying this TCR beta chain has ten or more counts. Its antigen is currently unknown. Primers used in a second PCR of roughly 6 to 12 cycles were a sample-barcoded 5' primer and a J-beta primer mix. TCRdb re-called the 5' RACE reads through MiXCR, storing one row per CDR3 protein. Found here are 730,000 or so distinct CDR3 sequences, roughly 41% of them singletons; the top ten hold 20%. Donors were healthy Caucasian individuals from Russia aged about 6 to 90. V dropped 7 bases and J dropped 4 bases, with 13 bases sitting between them. This CDR3 is 13 amino acids long. The data are from a study of blood T cells in healthy people across ages. Study-wide points: Nothing was known about donor CMV status, and this possibly confounded expanded clonotype changes. Compared with aged donors, long-lived donors showed fewer expanded clones, suggesting selection.

This chain joins TRBV12-3 or TRBV12-4 and TRBJ2-5; the D gene is possibly TRBD1 (5 bases). This TCR was recovered from a woman in her fifties or sixties in good health. The sequencing sample was made of blood. CDR3 region: CASTLTVGETQYF. CDR3 nucleotide sequence: TGTGCCAGCACCCTGACAGTTGGAGAGACCCAGTACTTC.